The clone carrying this T cell receptor beta chain has only a few counts. Generated by immunoSEQ multiplex PCR, the TCRdb table keeps only in-frame clones and is missing some. The sample consists of more than 11,000 clones, roughly four fifths of them appearing once. V lost 6 bases to trimming and J lost 6 bases, with 20 bases between them. The germline gives CDR1 MNHNY, CDR2 SVGAGI (reference sequence). This CDR3 is built from 15 residues. This specimen comes from a study of lymphopenia after photon versus proton radiotherapy. Sequences were derived from peripheral blood, sampled from a patient treated with photon-based radiotherapy. This TCR came from a man aged 45 to 65 with gastric cancer. The rearrangement uses TRBV6-6 and TRBJ1-1, with a weak D call TRBD1 (5 bases). CDR3 DNA sequence: TGTGCCAGCAGAGCGTTGGGACGGTGGGTATCTGAAGCTTTCTTT. It codes for CASRALGRWVSEAFF.